Listed below are T cell receptor beta chains from one sample, sequenced in a study of blood T cell repertoires in COVID-19. The assay was immunoSEQ multiplex PCR, and TCRdb's table has in-frame clones only and misses some. This table has 100,000 to 150,000 clones, around nine tenths appearing once. What was sequenced was peripheral blood. The source is a woman older than 75 with acute or convalescent COVID-19. Both conserved end residues are part of each CDR3. The D gene is left open where the match is weak. Clone size, where shown, is once, few, many, or a class for clones that have expanded.

clone_size j_call v_call d_call cdr3_nt cdr3_aa
. TRBJ2-1 TRBV4-1 . TGCGCCAGCAGCCAAGGACAGGCGAGCTCCTACAATGAGCAGTTCTTC CASSQGQASSYNEQFF
. TRBJ2-5 TRBV9 TRBD1 TGTGCCAGCAGCTTGGGACAGGGCCAAGAGACCCAGTACTTC CASSLGQGQETQYF
. TRBJ1-2 TRBV7-2 . TGTGCCAGCAGCGAAGTCTGGACAGTAAACTATGGCTACACCTTC CASSEVWTVNYGYTF
. TRBJ2-7 TRBV12-5 TRBD1 TGTGCTAGTGGACAGACAGGGAGCTCCTACGAGCAGTACTTC CASGQTGSSYEQYF
. TRBJ2-1 TRBV5-1 TRBD1 TGCGCCAGCAGCCCTAGGGGGCGCGAGACGTACAATGAGCAGTTCTTC CASSPRGRETYNEQFF
. TRBJ2-7 TRBV19 . TGTGCCAGTAGTACAGGGGCCTTTTCCTACGAGCAGTACTTC CASSTGAFSYEQYF
. TRBJ1-2 TRBV6-5 . TGTGCCAGCACAGGGGACGGTAGTAACTATGGCTACACCTTC CASTGDGSNYGYTF
. TRBJ2-1 TRBV5-1 TRBD1 TGCGCCAGCAGCATGTCGGGACAGAGAAAGTTCTTC CASSMSGQRKFF
. TRBJ1-3 TRBV19 . TGTGCCAGTACCCGCGGGGGATCTGGAAACACCATATATTTT CASTRGGSGNTIYF
. TRBJ1-6 TRBV5-5 . TGTGCCAGCAGCTTCACCGGATCCCAGGGGAATTCACCCCTCCACTTT CASSFTGSQGNSPLHF
. TRBJ1-1 TRBV6-5 . TGTGCCAGCAGTTACTCGACTACAGCTAACACTGAAGCTTTCTTT CASSYSTTANTEAFF
. TRBJ2-7 TRBV18 . TGTGCCAGCTCACCCCGTTCCTACGAGCAGTACTTC CASSPRSYEQYF
. TRBJ2-7 TRBV21-1 . TGTGCCAGCAGCAAAGGGGGGCAAGAGGAGAGCTCCTACGAGCAGTACTTC CASSKGGQEESSYEQYF
once TRBJ2-4 TRBV2 . TGTGCCAGCAGTGAATCCAACTTAATCCTAGCCAAAAACATTCAGTACTTC CASSESNLILAKNIQYF
. TRBJ2-7 TRBV19 TRBD2 TGTGCCAGTAGGGTACTAGCGGGAGAGACCTACGAGCAGTACTTC CASRVLAGETYEQYF
. TRBJ1-2 TRBV27 TRBD1 TGTGCCAGCAGTTTTCTGTCAGGGGGAAACGTCTATGGCTACACCTTC CASSFLSGGNVYGYTF
. TRBJ2-5 TRBV5-1 . TGCGCCAGCAGCTTTGGCAGGGTGGAGACCCAGTACTTC CASSFGRVETQYF
. TRBJ2-3 TRBV12-3/TRBV12-4 . TGTGCCAGCAGCGATAGAGGGACAGATACGCAGTATTTT CASSDRGTDTQYF
. TRBJ2-5 TRBV3-1/TRBV3-2 . TGTGCCAGCAGCCAAGATGGGCGCTCGACCCAGTACTTC CASSQDGRSTQYF
once TRBJ2-3 TRBV11-3 TRBD2 TGTGCCAGCAGCCCCACAACTAGCGGAGGTGCAGATACGCAGTATTTT CASSPTTSGGADTQYF
. TRBJ2-6 TRBV19 TRBD2 TGTGCCAGTAGTCCGCGGACTAGCGGGGGGCCCTCTGGGGCCAACGTCCTGACTTTC CASSPRTSGGPSGANVLTF
few TRBJ1-2 TRBV11-2 . TGTGCCAGCAGCTCCGGCAGTGAGGGAGGTGGCTACACCTTC CASSSGSEGGGYTF
few TRBJ2-6 TRBV27 . TGTGCCAGCAGTCCGCTGTCTAGATACAGGGACTCTGGGGCCAACGTCCTGACTTTC CASSPLSRYRDSGANVLTF
. TRBJ2-1 TRBV21-1 . TGTGCCAGCAGCAAAGTAGCGGGCCTCTACAATGAGCAGTTCTTC CASSKVAGLYNEQFF
few TRBJ1-2 TRBV7-6 TRBD1 TGTGCCAGCAGCCTAGGGACAGGGGACGGAGCTAACTATGGCTACACCTTC CASSLGTGDGANYGYTF
. TRBJ1-2 TRBV19 TRBD1 TGTGCCAGTACCCCCCTCCCGACAGGGGGGAATGGCTACACCTTC CASTPLPTGGNGYTF
. TRBJ2-1 TRBV24-1 . TGTGCCACCTCGGACTTTACTTCCTACAATGAGCAGTTCTTC CATSDFTSYNEQFF
. TRBJ2-3 TRBV2 TRBD2 TGTGCCAGCAGTGTGGGACTAGCGGGGGGAGCAGATACGCAGTATTTT CASSVGLAGGADTQYF
. TRBJ1-1 TRBV5-5 . TGTGCCAGCAGCTTTAACAGCTTGAACACTGAAGCTTTCTTT CASSFNSLNTEAFF
. TRBJ2-7 TRBV19 . TGTGCCAGTAGTAAAGCGAATCGCGCTCCCTCCTACGAGCAGTACTTC CASSKANRAPSYEQYF